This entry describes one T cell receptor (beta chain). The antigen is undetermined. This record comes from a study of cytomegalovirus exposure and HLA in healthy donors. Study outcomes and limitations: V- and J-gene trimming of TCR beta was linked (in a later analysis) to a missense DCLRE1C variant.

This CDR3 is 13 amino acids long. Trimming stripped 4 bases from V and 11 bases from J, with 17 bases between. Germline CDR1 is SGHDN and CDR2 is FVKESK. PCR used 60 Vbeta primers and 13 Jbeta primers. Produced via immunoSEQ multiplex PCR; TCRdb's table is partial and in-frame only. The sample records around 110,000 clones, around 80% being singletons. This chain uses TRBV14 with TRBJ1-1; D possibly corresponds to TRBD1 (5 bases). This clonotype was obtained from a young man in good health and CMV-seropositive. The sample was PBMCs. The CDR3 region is CASSPRTAGRAFF. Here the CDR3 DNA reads TGTGCCAGCAGCCCTAGAACGGCAGGGAGGGCTTTCTTT.